This T cell receptor beta chain is from a study of technical replicates of blood from several donors. Sequencing used immunoSEQ multiplex PCR; TCRdb keeps in-frame clones, though not all of them. Altogether tens of thousands of clones are present, 85% to 95% being singletons, with the ten largest covering about 0.4%. This clonotype originated in a human donor in good health. What was sequenced was T cells isolated from PBMCs.

The CDR3 region is CASSLLGEDEKLFF. The CDR3, as DNA: TGTGCCAGCAGTTTATTAGGGGAGGATGAAAAACTGTTTTTT. The chain carries TRBV28 and TRBJ1-4; a weak D match, TRBD1 (5 bases). The length of the CDR3 is 14 residues. The V gene's germline CDR1 is MDHEN and CDR2 SYDVKM. V lost 1 base and J lost 6, with 9 bases in between.